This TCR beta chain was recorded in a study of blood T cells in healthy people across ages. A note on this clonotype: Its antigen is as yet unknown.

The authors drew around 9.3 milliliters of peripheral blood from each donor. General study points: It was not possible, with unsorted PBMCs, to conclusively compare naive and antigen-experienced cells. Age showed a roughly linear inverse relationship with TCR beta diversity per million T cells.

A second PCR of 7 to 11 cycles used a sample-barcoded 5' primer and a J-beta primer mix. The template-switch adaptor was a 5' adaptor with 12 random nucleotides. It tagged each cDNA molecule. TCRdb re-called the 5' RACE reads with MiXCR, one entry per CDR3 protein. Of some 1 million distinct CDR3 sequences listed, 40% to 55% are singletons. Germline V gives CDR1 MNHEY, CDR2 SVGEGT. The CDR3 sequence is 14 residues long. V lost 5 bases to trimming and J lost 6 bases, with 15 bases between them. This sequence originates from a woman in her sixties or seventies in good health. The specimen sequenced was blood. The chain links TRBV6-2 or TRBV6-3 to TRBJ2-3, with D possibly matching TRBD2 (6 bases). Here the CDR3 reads CASSLLTRSDTQYF. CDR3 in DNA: TGTGCCAGCAGTCTCCTGACTAGATCGGATACGCAGTATTTT.